Here is one TCR beta chain with its context. The data originate from a study of cytomegalovirus exposure and HLA in healthy donors. The primer mix had 60 Vbeta and 13 Jbeta primers. Assay: immunoSEQ multiplex PCR; the TCRdb copy retains only in-frame clones and omits some. This table holds 80,000 to 100,000 clones. Germline V gene lookup returns CDR1 SGDLS and CDR2 YYNGEE. Trimming removed 3 bases from V and 6 bases from J; junction bases left unmatched: 16. CDR3 length equals 18 residues. This clonotype was sampled from a man aged 45 to 65 in good health and CMV-seropositive. What was sequenced was PBMCs. This rearrangement joins TRBV9 to TRBJ2-4; 9 bases map to TRBD2. The CDR3 sequence is CASSETPLAGMGGNIQYF. In nucleotides, the CDR3 is TGTGCCAGCAGCGAGACTCCTCTAGCGGGAATGGGGGGAAACATTCAGTACTTC.